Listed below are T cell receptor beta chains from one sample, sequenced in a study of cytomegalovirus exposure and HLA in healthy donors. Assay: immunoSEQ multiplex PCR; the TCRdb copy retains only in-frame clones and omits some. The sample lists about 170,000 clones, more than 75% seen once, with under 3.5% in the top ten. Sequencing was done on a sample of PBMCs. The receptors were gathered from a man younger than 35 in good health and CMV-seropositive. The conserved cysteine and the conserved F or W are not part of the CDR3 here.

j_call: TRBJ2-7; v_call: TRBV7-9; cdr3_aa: ASSLEPEAHEQY
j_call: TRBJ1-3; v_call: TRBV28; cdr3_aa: ASGTNSGNTIY
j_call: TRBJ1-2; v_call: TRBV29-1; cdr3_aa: SVKLDYGYT
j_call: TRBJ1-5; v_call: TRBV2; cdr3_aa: ASSRDRGRENQPQH
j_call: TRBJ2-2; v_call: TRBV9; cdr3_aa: ASSITSGGAGTGELF
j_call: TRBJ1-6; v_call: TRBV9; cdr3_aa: ASSGDLSGALH
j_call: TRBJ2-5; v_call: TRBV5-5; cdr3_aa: ATSQGLAESGETQY
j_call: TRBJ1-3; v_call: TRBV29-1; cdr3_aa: SVSLRGNTIY
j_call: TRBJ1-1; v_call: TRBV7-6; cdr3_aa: ASSPGGLNTEAF
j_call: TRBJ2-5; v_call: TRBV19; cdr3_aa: ASSISRVEETQY
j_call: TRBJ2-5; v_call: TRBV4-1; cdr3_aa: ASSQPQLGGHQETQY
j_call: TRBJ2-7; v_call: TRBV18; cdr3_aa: ASSPGQFSYEQY
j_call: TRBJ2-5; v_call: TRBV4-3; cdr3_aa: ASSLSGGQETQY
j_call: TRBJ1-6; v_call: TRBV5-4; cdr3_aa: ASSSTNSPLH
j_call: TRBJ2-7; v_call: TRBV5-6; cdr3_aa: ASSLGTGAKEQY
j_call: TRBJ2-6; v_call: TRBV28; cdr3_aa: ASRPPSSMSANVLT
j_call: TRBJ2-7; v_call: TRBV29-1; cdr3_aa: SGRDYGYEQY
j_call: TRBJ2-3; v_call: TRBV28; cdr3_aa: ASWDRGGDTQY
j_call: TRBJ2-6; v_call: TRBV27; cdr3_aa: ASSLLNPGFASGANVLT
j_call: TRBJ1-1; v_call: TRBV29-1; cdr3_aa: SVAGQMNTEAF
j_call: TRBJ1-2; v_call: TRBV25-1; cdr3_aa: ASSDTRGVYGYT
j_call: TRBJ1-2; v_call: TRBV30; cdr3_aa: AWSRASYGYT
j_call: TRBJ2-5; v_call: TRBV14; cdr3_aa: ASNTPTLGGKETQY
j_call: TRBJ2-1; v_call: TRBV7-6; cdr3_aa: ASSSGAGGPTEEQF
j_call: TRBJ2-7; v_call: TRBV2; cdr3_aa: ASSGTWEREQY
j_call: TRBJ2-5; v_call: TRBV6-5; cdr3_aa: ASSTPGAETQY
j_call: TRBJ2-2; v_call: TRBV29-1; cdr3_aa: SVEPTSGSTGELF